The present TCR beta chain was sequenced within a study of T cell responses to AZD1222 COVID-19 vaccine. V dropped 0 bases and J dropped 8 bases, with 19 bases sitting between them. Looked up from germline, CDR1 is MNHEY and CDR2 is SVGAGI. The CDR3 spans 16 residues. General study findings and limits: Donors, mostly white British, included more females; clonal diversity was possibly underestimated. As reported, nearly half of all spike-specific TCRs target variant regions that are unmutated.

This clone appeared once. Its antigen is not identified. Profiled with immunoSEQ multiplex PCR; TCRdb holds only in-frame clones, not every one. The sample records approximately 120,000 clones, roughly 86% being singletons. The chain couples TRBV6-5 to TRBJ1-2; maybe TRBD1 (5 bases). Sample: peripheral blood, taken 28 days after the second AZD1222 dose. This clonotype originated in an adult who received the AZD1222 COVID-19 vaccine. This chain's CDR3 is CASSYSSRGKRVGYTF. The CDR3, as DNA: TGTGCCAGCAGTTACTCATCTAGGGGTAAAAGGGTAGGCTACACCTTC.